Included here is one TCR beta chain sequence, with context. This clone's antigen is unknown. A read error may produce the germline difference seen at one junction end. The data were obtained in a study of cytomegalovirus exposure and HLA in healthy donors (dated by TCRdb to the late 2010s). Study-level background: According to an earlier analysis of around 600 of the donors, 150 million to 200 million T cells yielded roughly 100 million unique TCR beta sequences and about 280 Gb of sequence data. About 280 gigabases of sequencing data and approximately 92 million unique TCR sequences made up an early release that covered about 640 HLA-typed donors. The genetic ancestry cluster associated with self-reported Caucasian donors included about four fifths of the roughly 400 genotyped donors. The study was designed to test whether signatures of past pathogen exposure could be identified by cataloging public T cell receptors. Using immunosequencing, the study profiled T cell repertoires from about 610 subjects and related those repertoires to cytomegalovirus serostatus. Besides the first cohort of approximately 670 subjects, a separate validation cohort made up of 120 different subjects was used. The study combined high-throughput TCR immunosequencing, statistical association of individual TCRs with disease status, and machine learning to predict cytomegalovirus infection status. In a later analysis, previously published TCR beta repertoires from more than 500 donors were re-analyzed and high-resolution HLA genotyping was added so that TCR occurrence patterns could be studied. In the later analysis, no new phenotypic data were used to find candidate immune exposures; instead, reliance was placed on TCR beta sequences and their occurrence across donors. An earlier analysis of 450 to 750 of the donors used high-throughput TCR beta sequencing to judge whether each TCR beta V gene segment behaved as functional or pseudogenic. Donor age, sex, ethnicity and CMV serostatus were compiled together with the repertoire data. In a later genetic analysis, genome-wide SNP genotypes for about 55% of the roughly 700 donors were used, and that subset was treated as a discovery cohort. Every discovery cohort repertoire had been produced on one sequencing platform. HLA typing covered class I and class II loci at four-digit resolution. The number of typed donors differed by locus: about 620-630 for A, B, C, DRB1 and DQB1; 522 for DQA1; fewer than 610 for DPA1; and 400 to 480 for DPB1. Five DR-DQ haplotypes were treated as single units for association and clustering because of strong linkage in the cohort. On average, around 240,000 unique TCR beta nucleotide sequences were sequenced per donor among fewer than 500 genotyped donors of the cohort, with about 17% of those sequences being non-productive. General study outcomes and caveats: According to a later analysis, TCR association rates differed among HLA loci, with DRB1 alleles showing the most associated TCRs and HLA-C alleles showing the fewest. When HLA alleles, especially DR and DQ, strongly co-occurred, TCR associations were difficult to assign to individual alleles. At a false discovery rate of 0.05, a later analysis linked roughly 17,000 TCR beta sequences to specific HLA alleles. In this cohort, only TCR beta chains were sequenced, and detectable features were limited by the absence of alpha or paired-chain data. The only immune exposure information available for the cohort was CMV serostatus. In the study, approximately 160 TCR beta chains were listed as associated with cytomegalovirus. It was suggested by the authors that the approach could potentially be generalized to other disease states and immunological phenotypes. In a later analysis, most CMV-associated TCR beta chains were found to appear HLA-restricted, with HLA associations seemingly driven largely by CMV exposure. According to a later genetic analysis, donors in an Asian-associated ancestry cluster had fewer N-insertions in productive TCRs than the approximately 690-donor mean. A cluster of highly shared sequence variants was judged likely to be a technical artifact of the sequencing pipeline. Because counts were too low, around 18 rarely observed V segments, including chromosome 9 orphons, were left out of the earlier analysis of 587 of the donors. In a later analysis, HLA-associated TCR beta chains showed more clonal expansion and lower generation probabilities than non-associated chains that were equally common. HLA typing was unavailable for some donors at each locus, so association tests used only the typed subset. Roughly uniform sequencing depth across donors was assumed in presence/absence analyses, although this assumption may not hold. Linkage disequilibrium might explain the correlated functional status among segregating V segments, but an unknown experimental factor could not be ruled out. While some public TCRs were present in many individuals, most TCR sequences turned up only very rarely across donors. In a later genetic analysis, a missense DCLRE1C variant was associated with V-gene and J-gene trimming of TCR beta chains, and the association was replicated in an independent cohort. The classifier was reported to diagnose cytomegalovirus status with high specificity and sensitivity in both the original and validation cohorts. A later analysis reported that several top co-occurrence clusters appeared linked to parvovirus B19, influenza, CMV and Epstein-Barr virus. A further reported finding was that TCR beta sequences accurately predicted the HLA-A and HLA-B alleles for most subjects in the first cohort. A few of the identified cytomegalovirus-associated TCR beta chains were confirmed in vitro to be specific for cytomegalovirus antigens. In an earlier analysis of fewer than 750 of the donors, most TCR beta V segments were observed in productive rearrangements about 90% or about 30% of the time, broadly matching IMGT annotations. The 87-base-pair reads could not distinguish some IMGT-functional V segments, including TRBV6-2 and TRBV6-3, so those segments were excluded.

The germline V gene (reference sequence) yields SEHNR for CDR1 and FQNEAQ for CDR2. The CDR3 spans 15 residues, from the cysteine through the phenylalanine. The entry retains the CDR3 DNA only, 45 bases that are in frame from base 1. Library prep was done by the immunoSEQ multiplex PCR assay. A mixture of 60 forward primers for TCR Vbeta segments and 13 reverse primers for TCR Jbeta segments was used in the multiplex PCR. The CDR3 region of rearranged TCR beta genes was amplified from genomic DNA with a multiplex PCR assay. On the Illumina HiSeq System, the amplified TCR beta libraries were sequenced as 87-base-pair reads. As for how the authors treated the data: A later analysis tallied some 79 million unique TCR beta chains across the 666 repertoires, and about 10 million of those chains were shared by two or more donors. A nearest-neighbor algorithm error-corrected the raw reads and collapsed the reads into unique sequences, merging closely related sequences to remove PCR and sequencing errors. Alignment of CDR3 sequences to IMGT reference sequences was used to assign V, D and J gene segments. For a sequence to be retained, a match of at least six nucleotides was required to both a V gene segment and a J gene segment. Rearrangements were called productive when the CDR3 lacked stop codons and stayed in frame with V and J; all others were non-productive. CDR3 was defined by IMGT convention, running from the second conserved V-encoded cysteine to the conserved J-encoded phenylalanine. The earlier analysis of 587 of the donors excluded any sequence lacking an unambiguous match to a single V gene segment. In an earlier analysis of some 590 of the donors, a V segment was called functional when productive rearrangements were above 56.7%, and segregating when the standard deviation between donors exceeded 5%. A statistical classification framework was built to diagnose cytomegalovirus status from the catalog of TCR beta chain sequences. A later analysis assigned V and J genes by comparing TCR nucleotide sequences with IMGT/GENE-DB human TR gene sequences. A later analysis assigned CDR3 sequences and most-parsimonious VDJ recombination scenarios with the TCRdist pipeline. In a later analysis, each TCR beta chain was defined by its CDR3 amino acid sequence together with its V-gene family, and reads lacking a unique V-gene family were excluded. In a later analysis, 550 to 650 highly shared, low-generation-probability nucleotide sequences were removed to address suspected cross-contamination and a sequencing artifact. A later analysis calculated a clonal expansion index for each public chain from normalized within-repertoire ranks of inferred template counts. A later analysis computed generation probabilities with a VDJ recombination model fitted to out-of-frame rearrangements, and checked the results against IGoR. A later analysis scored TCR-TCR, TCR-HLA and TCR-CMV co-occurrence with hypergeometric tests, applying a repertoire-size bias correction to TCR pairs. False discovery rates were estimated in a later analysis by permuting HLA or CMV assignments 20 times. A later analysis grouped co-occurring TCRs with DBSCAN, adding TCRdist sequence similarity when clustering within HLA-allele-positive subsets. Repertoires with fewer than 30,000 or more than 120,000 public chains, plus five repertoires with anomalous nucleotide sharing, were excluded from co-occurrence clustering. TCRdb's version of the immuneACCESS table is confined to in-frame rearrangements and falls short of the full clone set. An unresolved V gene accounts for under half of the shortfall where checked; the remainder is of unknown origin. V and J calls and clone size follow that table, whereas D and trimming were derived from the DNA. The sample table shows 150,000 to 200,000 clones, and approximately 81% are seen once. The top ten hold 2% to 3% of the sample.

In total, roughly 710 healthy bone marrow donors made up the cohort. Cohort members were all nominally healthy when sampled, although unrecorded immune exposures were likely present. The donor was CMV seropositive and belonged to the group of 250 to 300 seropositive cohort members. Every donor gave a peripheral blood sample, and the peripheral blood mononuclear cells from that sample were used for TCR beta sequencing. The Qiagen DNeasy Blood Extraction Kit was used to extract genomic DNA from the blood cell samples. The TCR comes from a man aged 25-45 years in good health and CMV-seropositive. Specimen: PBMCs. This sequence uses TRBV7-9 and TRBJ2-5; TRBD2 lines up with 8 middle nucleotides. This receptor has the CDR3 CSSSPLAGTQETQYF. In nucleotide form, the sequence is TGTTCCAGCAGCCCCTTAGCGGGGACCCAAGAGACCCAGTACTTC.